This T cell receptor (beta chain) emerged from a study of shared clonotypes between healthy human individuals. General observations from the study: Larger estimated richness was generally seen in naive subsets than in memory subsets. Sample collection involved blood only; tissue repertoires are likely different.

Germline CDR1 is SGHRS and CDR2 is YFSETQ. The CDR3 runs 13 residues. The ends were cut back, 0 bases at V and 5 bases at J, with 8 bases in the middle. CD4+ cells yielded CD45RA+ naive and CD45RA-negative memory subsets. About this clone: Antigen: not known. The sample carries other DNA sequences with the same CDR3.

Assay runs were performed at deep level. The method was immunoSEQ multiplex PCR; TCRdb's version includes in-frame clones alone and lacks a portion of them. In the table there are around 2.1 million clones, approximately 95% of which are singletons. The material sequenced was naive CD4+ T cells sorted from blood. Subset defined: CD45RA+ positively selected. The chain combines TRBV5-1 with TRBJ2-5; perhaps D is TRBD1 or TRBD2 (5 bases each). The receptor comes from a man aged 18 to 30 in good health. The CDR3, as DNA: TGCGCCAGCAGCTTGGCCAGGGAGGAGACCCAGTACTTC. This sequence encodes CASSLAREETQYF.